Reported below is one T cell receptor beta chain. The data were produced by immunoSEQ multiplex PCR, yet TCRdb's version contains in-frame clones alone and is incomplete. The sample includes fewer than 250,000 clones, 84% of them seen just once. This entry belongs to a study of blood T cell repertoires in COVID-19. Across the whole study: The cDNA or gDNA used as material had been derived from T cells, B-cell-depleted T cells, or PBMCs.

CDR1 and CDR2 from the germline V gene are LNHDA and SQIVND (reference sequence). V was clipped by 0 bases and J by 9 bases, with 11 bases between them. This CDR3 spans 13 amino acids. Everyone who took part was roughly 18 to 89 years old, and they came from 20 to 25 US areas. Participants were placed into cohorts based on the clinical history they reported. The V call is TRBV19, the J call TRBJ2-5, with TRBD1 as a possible D gene (6 bases). The sample comprised PBMCs or T cells enriched from blood (not recorded which). The clonotype comes from a woman aged 25 to 39 who had been exposed to COVID-19. This CDR3 is CASSIEPQGPQYF. The CDR3 DNA follows: TGTGCCAGTAGTATAGAACCCCAGGGGCCCCAGTACTTC.